Listed below are T cell receptor beta chains from one sample, sequenced in a study of blood T cells in healthy people across ages. One entry per CDR3 protein, called by TCRdb with MiXCR from the 5' RACE reads. The sample carries some 1.4 million distinct CDR3 sequences, 35% to 45% recorded once. The source material was blood. These TCRs come from a woman aged 18-30 years in good health. Both conserved end residues are part of each CDR3. The D gene is left open where the match is weak. The size of a clone is reported for some rows only, either as once, few or many, or as a class for expanded clones.

clone_size j_call d_call v_call cdr3_aa cdr3_nt
few TRBJ1-2 TRBD1 TRBV12-3/TRBV12-4 CASSFSGGVEDGYTF TGTGCCAGCAGTTTTTCAGGGGGGGTCGAGGATGGCTACACCTTC
few TRBJ2-5 . TRBV20-1 CSARDSPTGEETQYF TGCAGTGCTAGAGATTCGCCTACGGGAGAAGAGACCCAGTACTTC
. TRBJ1-2 . TRBV27 CASSPFDTLEDGYTF TGTGCCAGCAGCCCGTTCGACACATTAGAAGATGGCTACACCTTC
. TRBJ2-6 . TRBV2 CASRRGFSGTPVLVGANVLTF TGTGCCAGCAGGAGGGGTTTTTCCGGGACTCCCGTATTAGTCGGGGCCAACGTCCTGACTTTC
. TRBJ2-5 . TRBV20-1 CSARKDSYQETRYF TGCAGTGCTAGGAAGGACTCGTACCAAGAGACCCGGTACTTC
. TRBJ1-2 TRBD1 TRBV29-1 CSVDGTGHDYGYTF TGCAGCGTTGACGGGACAGGCCATGACTATGGCTACACCTTC
. TRBJ2-3 TRBD2 TRBV6-5 CASSYSGLAATDTQYF TGTGCCAGCAGTTACTCGGGACTAGCGGCCACAGATACGCAGTATTTT
. TRBJ1-5 . TRBV5-6 CASSFRSWSNQPQHF TGTGCCAGCAGCTTTCGGTCTTGGAGCAATCAGCCCCAGCATTTT
. TRBJ2-7 . TRBV16 CSGTRGPTYEQYF TGTTCGGGCACCCGGGGCCCGACCTACGAGCAGTACTTC
. TRBJ2-7 . TRBV2 CASKRDTNSYEQYF TGTGCCAGCAAACGGGACACGAATTCCTACGAGCAGTACTTC
. TRBJ1-2 TRBD1 TRBV20-1 CSADGPGQGSNYGYTF TGCAGTGCGGACGGACCGGGACAGGGCTCGAACTATGGCTACACCTTC
once TRBJ2-3 TRBD2 TRBV11-2 CASSLTGRATDTQYF TGTGCCAGCAGCTTAACGGGGAGGGCCACAGATACGCAGTATTTT
. TRBJ2-1 . TRBV29-1 CSVPTGTQETQFF TGCAGCGTTCCAACCGGGACTCAAGAGACCCAGTTCTTC
. TRBJ2-7 . TRBV5-1 CASSLDWGAGYEQYF TGCGCCAGCAGCTTGGATTGGGGGGCTGGGTACGAGCAGTACTTC
. TRBJ1-2 . TRBV6-6 CASSSGTLRSYGYTF TGTGCCAGCAGTTCCGGGACACTCAGGAGCTATGGCTACACCTTC
. TRBJ1-4 TRBD1 TRBV20-1 CSARTPQGAPSGLFF TGCAGTGCTAGAACCCCACAGGGGGCGCCTAGTGGCCTGTTTTTT
. TRBJ1-2 . TRBV25-1 CASSRTEARGYTF TGTGCCAGCAGTAGAACAGAGGCACGGGGCTACACCTTC
. TRBJ2-1 . TRBV7-2 CASSFSRDEQFF TGTGCCAGCAGCTTCTCTAGAGATGAGCAGTTCTTC
few TRBJ2-1 . TRBV7-6 CASSLEGASLANEQFF TGTGCCAGCAGCTTAGAAGGAGCCAGCCTAGCTAATGAGCAGTTCTTC
. TRBJ2-7 . TRBV7-2 CASSLVARAGPSYEQYF TGTGCCAGCAGCTTAGTAGCCCGTGCGGGGCCCTCCTACGAGCAGTACTTC
. TRBJ2-7 TRBD2 TRBV20-1 CSARDGGGMGEQYF TGCAGTGCTAGAGATGGGGGGGGGATGGGCGAGCAGTACTTC
few TRBJ1-1 TRBD1 TRBV3-1 CASSQAAGTAKTEAFF TGTGCCAGCAGCCAAGCCGCCGGGACAGCTAAAACTGAAGCTTTCTTT
. TRBJ2-1 TRBD2 TRBV7-2 CASAKPGTMNNEQFF TGTGCCAGCGCCAAGCCCGGGACTATGAACAATGAGCAGTTCTTC